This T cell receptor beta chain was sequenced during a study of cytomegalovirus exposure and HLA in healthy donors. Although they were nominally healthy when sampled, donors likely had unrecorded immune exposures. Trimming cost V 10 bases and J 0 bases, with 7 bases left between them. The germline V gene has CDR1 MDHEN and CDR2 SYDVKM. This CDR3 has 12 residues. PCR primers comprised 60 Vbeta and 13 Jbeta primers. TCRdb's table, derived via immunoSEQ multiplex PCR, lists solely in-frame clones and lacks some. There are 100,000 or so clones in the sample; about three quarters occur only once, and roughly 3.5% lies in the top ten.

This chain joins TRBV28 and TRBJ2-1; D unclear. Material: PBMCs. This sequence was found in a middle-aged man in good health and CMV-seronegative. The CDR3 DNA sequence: TGTGCCATCACGGGCTCCTACAATGAGCAGTTCTTC. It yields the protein CAITGSYNEQFF.